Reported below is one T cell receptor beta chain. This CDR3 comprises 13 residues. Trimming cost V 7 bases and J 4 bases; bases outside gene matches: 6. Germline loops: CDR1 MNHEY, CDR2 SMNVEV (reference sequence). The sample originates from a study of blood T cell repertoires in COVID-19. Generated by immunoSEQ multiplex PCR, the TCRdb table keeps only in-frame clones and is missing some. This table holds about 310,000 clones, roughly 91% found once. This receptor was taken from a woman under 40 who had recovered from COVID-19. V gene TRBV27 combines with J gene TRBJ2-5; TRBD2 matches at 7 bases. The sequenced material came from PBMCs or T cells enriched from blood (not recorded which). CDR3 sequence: CASTWTRGETQYF. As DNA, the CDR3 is TGTGCCAGCACCTGGACTAGAGGAGAGACCCAGTACTTC.